The 12 T cell receptor beta chains in this list originate from one sample, sequenced in a study of control samples from healthy donors and cancer patients. Libraries were prepared by immunoSEQ multiplex PCR; TCRdb keeps only in-frame clonotypes and omits some of them. The sample yields around 68,000 clones, about 83% seen once. Sequences were obtained from blood. These TCRs come from a man between 60 and 70 years old in good health.

V and J are TRBV5-4 and TRBJ1-1; 7 bases are shared with TRBD1. V lost 3 bases and J lost 6; bases outside the gene matches: 11. CDR3 size: 15 residues. CDR1 and CDR2 from the germline V gene are SGHNT and YYREEE (reference sequence). CDR3 in DNA: TGTGCCAGCAGCTGGTTCGGACAGGTCAGCGCTGAAGCTTTCTTT. Its protein is CASSWFGQVSAEAFF.

The V and J genes are TRBV4-1 and TRBJ2-7; D tentatively reads TRBD1 or TRBD2 (5 bases each). The CDR3 length is 14 residues. Trimming left V 6 bases short and J 2 bases short, with 14 bases between. The germline V gene has CDR1 MGHRA and CDR2 YSYEKL. The CDR3: CASSLIPGPYEQYF. CDR3 DNA: TGCGCCAGCAGTCTAATCCCGGGACCCTACGAGCAGTACTTC.

The chain employs TRBV7-2 and TRBJ2-1; D is perhaps TRBD1 (6 bases). The CDR3 is 12 residues long. Trimming cost V 4 bases and J 10 bases, with 11 bases left between them. The germline V gene encodes CDR1 SGHTA and CDR2 FQGNSA. The CDR3 is CASSSQGYEQFF. In DNA, the CDR3 is TGTGCCAGCAGCTCACAGGGTTACGAGCAGTTCTTC.

This sequence joins TRBV6-1 and TRBJ2-7; 7 bases are a match to TRBD2. The CDR3 totals 15 residues. The germline V gene has CDR1 MNHNS and CDR2 SASEGT. The ends lost 2 bases at V and 1 base at J; junction bases unmatched: 5. The CDR3 nucleotides are TGTGCCAGCAGTGAATGGCCGGGAGGATCCTACGAGCAGTACTTC. Translated, it gives CASSEWPGGSYEQYF.

Comment on this clone: One end of the junction varies from germline; a read error may be responsible. This chain connects TRBV19 to TRBJ1-6, with D maybe TRBD1 (5 bases). Germline CDR1 is LNHDA and CDR2 is SQIVND (reference sequence). The CDR3 length is 15 residues. Here the CDR3 reads CASSGAYSDNSPLHF. CDR3 DNA sequence: TGTGCCAGTAGCGGGGCATACTCCGATAATTCACCCCTCCACTTT.

V and J are TRBV7-6 and TRBJ1-2; no clear D. This CDR3 has 12 residues. Germline V gene sequence: CDR1 SGHVS, CDR2 FNYEAQ. V lost 5 bases, J lost 7 bases, and 11 bases lay in between. The CDR3 DNA reads TGTGCCAGCAGCCCCGGGGAGTCTGGCTACACCTTC. Translation gives CASSPGESGYTF.

CDR3 nucleotide sequence: TGCGCCAGCAGCCCAGGCGGGGGGGACACCGGGGAGCTGTTTTTT. This gives the protein CASSPGGGDTGELFF. The chain links TRBV5-1 to TRBJ2-2; 9 nucleotides align to TRBD2. Germline V gives CDR1 SGHRS, CDR2 YFSETQ. The CDR3 spans 15 residues. V was pared by 4 bases and J by 3 bases, with 4 bases of the junction left unmatched.

The genes are TRBV5-6 and TRBJ2-2; TRBD1 aligns across 11 bases. CDR1 is SGHDT, CDR2 YYEEEE, per germline. V gave up 3 bases and J gave up 7 bases; unmatched junction bases: 8. The CDR3 length is 16 residues. The CDR3: CASSSKDRGRLGELFF. DNA for the CDR3: TGTGCCAGCAGCTCTAAGGACAGGGGGCGCCTCGGGGAGCTGTTTTTT.

V and J are TRBV18 and TRBJ2-1; D is unresolved. Trimming removed 3 bases from V and 4 bases from J, with 13 bases in between. The CDR3 length is 15 residues. Germline lookup yields CDR1 KGHSH and CDR2 LQKENI. The CDR3 spells CASSPTASSYNEQFF. For the CDR3, the DNA is TGTGCCAGCTCACCCACTGCTAGTTCATACAATGAGCAGTTCTTC.

This chain uses TRBV6-1 with TRBJ1-5; unclear D gene. CDR1 is MNHNS, CDR2 SASEGT, per germline. Trimming took off 2 bases at V and 7 bases at J, with 6 bases between the two ends. CDR3 length: 12 residues. Here the CDR3 DNA reads TGTGCCAGCAGTGAAAGGTCGCAGCCCCAGCATTTT. It yields the protein CASSERSQPQHF.

The V gene is TRBV19, the J gene TRBJ1-5; D not certain. Germline assignment: CDR1 LNHDA and CDR2 SQIVND (reference sequence). This CDR3 comprises 16 residues. Trimming took 8 bases from V and 0 from J, leaving 17 bases between them. CDR3 loop: CASSYYPWGSNQPQHF. CDR3 bases: TGTGCCAGTTCATATTACCCGTGGGGTAGCAATCAGCCCCAGCATTTT.

The chain uses TRBV6-2 or TRBV6-3 and TRBJ2-1; 8 bases map to TRBD2. Germline CDR1 is MNHEY and CDR2 is SVGEGT. The length of the CDR3 is 14 residues. With V trimmed by 4 bases and J by 9 bases, 8 bases remained unmatched. The CDR3 bases are TGTGCCAGCAGTTTGGGACTAGAATACGGTGAGCAGTTCTTC. Protein product: CASSLGLEYGEQFF.